This entry is about one T cell receptor beta chain. Measured with immunoSEQ multiplex PCR; TCRdb has only the in-frame clones, and not every one. Of 140,000 to 150,000 clones listed, under 90% are singletons. V lost 4 bases and J lost 6; bases outside the gene matches: 8. Germline CDR1 reads SEHNR; CDR2 reads FQNEAQ (reference sequence). This CDR3 is built from 15 residues. These data are taken from a study of blood T cell repertoires in COVID-19. This receptor was obtained from a human donor in a cohort sampled during active COVID-19. Sequencing was performed on peripheral blood. The chain couples TRBV7-9 to TRBJ1-4; 7 nucleotides match TRBD1. The DNA of the CDR3 is TGTGCCAGCAGCTCAGGACAGGCCAAGCATGAAAAACTGTTTTTT. Translation: CASSSGQAKHEKLFF.